The entry that follows covers one TCR beta chain sequence. It lacks a known antigen. Base qualities are not recorded, but no much larger clone differs from it by a single base. This sample was taken from a study of OX40 agonist ivuxolimab in advanced cancers. With regard to the full study: Ivuxolimab was a fully human IgG2 agonistic monoclonal antibody targeting the costimulatory receptor OX40 (CD134). Intravenous ivuxolimab was administered to patients every 2 weeks at six dose levels: 0.01, 0.1, 0.3, 1.5, 3 and 10 mg/kg. Of the approximately 50 dose-escalation patients, hepatocellular carcinoma was present in some 19, melanoma in some 15, renal cell carcinoma in 9 and head and neck cancer in 9. The dose-escalation cohort was roughly 83% male with a mean age of about 60 years, ranging from 23 to 79. Prior anti-PD-1, anti-PD-L1 or anti-CTLA-4 therapy was permitted, and 40% of dose-escalation patients had received checkpoint inhibitors. Three dose-escalation patients achieved partial responses, one with hepatocellular carcinoma and two with cutaneous melanoma. The point of sequencing TCRbeta in the periphery was to test whether ivuxolimab changed TCR sequence diversity and drove clonal T-cell expansion. The paper covers the monotherapy dose-escalation part of the phase I ivuxolimab trial, which included N = 52 patients. Paper-wide results and their limitations: Low levels of normalized T-cell clonal expansion were also seen in some nonresponding patients. After ivuxolimab, more expanded clones were found on average in CD8+ T cells than in CD4+ T cells. At doses of 0.1 to 3.0 mg/kg, clonal expansion of both CD4+ and CD8+ blood T cells was observed from baseline to week 6. The antigen specificity of the clonally expanded peripheral T cells was not determined. In the 0.1-3.0 mg/kg groups, partial responders were among the patients with the lowest normalized peripheral clonal expansion, particularly in CD8+ T cells.

To sequence the TCRbeta CDR3 region, genomic DNA was isolated from the sorted cells. The immunoSEQ Assay was used to sequence the TCRbeta CDR3 regions. This immuneACCESS table, as held by TCRdb, lists in-frame sequences with V and J called but not all clones. Of the missing ones, under half trace to an unresolved V gene in checked studies; the others have no known cause. The sample profile shows 15,000 to 20,000 clones; 83% of them were found once. The ten largest clonotypes hold over 10% of the sample. V has 1 base trimmed and J has 10 bases trimmed; junction bases matching no gene number 6. From the cysteine through the phenylalanine, the CDR3 covers 13 amino acids. Only the CDR3 DNA is retained, 39 bases long and in frame from the first base. From a lookup of the germline V gene, CDR1 and CDR2 are MGHRA and YSYEKL. The trial excluded patients who had a history of autoimmune disease or were on systemic immunosuppression. Peripheral blood for TCR sequencing was collected from all dose cohorts at baseline, on cycle 4 day 1, and on cycle 7 day 1. Samples were obtained from an open-label, multicenter, first-in-human phase I dose-escalation trial of ivuxolimab. Adults with locally advanced or metastatic melanoma, renal cell, hepatocellular, or head and neck squamous cell carcinoma were enrolled in the trial. Before TCR sequencing, CD4+ and CD8+ T cells were separately sorted from peripheral blood.

The source material was CD4+ or CD8+ T cells sorted from blood, sampled in a trial of the OX40 agonist ivuxolimab. This sequence was found in an adult with an advanced solid tumor such as melanoma, head and neck, liver or kidney cancer. This chain joins TRBV4-1 to TRBJ2-7; 8 central bases correspond to TRBD1. The CDR3 is CASSQGMGQEQYF. The DNA sequence is given as TGCGCCAGCAGCCAAGGTATGGGACAGGAACAGTACTTC.